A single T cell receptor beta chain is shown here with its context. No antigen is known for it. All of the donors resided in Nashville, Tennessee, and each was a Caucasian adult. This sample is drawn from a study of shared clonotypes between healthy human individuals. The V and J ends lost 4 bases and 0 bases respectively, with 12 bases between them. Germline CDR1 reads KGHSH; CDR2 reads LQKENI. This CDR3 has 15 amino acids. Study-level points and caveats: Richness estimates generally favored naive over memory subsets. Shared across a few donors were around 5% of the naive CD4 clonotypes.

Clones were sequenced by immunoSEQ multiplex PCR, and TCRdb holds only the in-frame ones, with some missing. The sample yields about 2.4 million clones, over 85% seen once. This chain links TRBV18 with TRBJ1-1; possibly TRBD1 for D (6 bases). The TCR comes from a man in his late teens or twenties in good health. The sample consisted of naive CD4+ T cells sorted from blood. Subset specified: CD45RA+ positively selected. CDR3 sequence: CASSQTDRLNTEAFF. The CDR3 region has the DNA TGTGCCAGCTCACAGACGGACAGATTGAACACTGAAGCTTTCTTT.